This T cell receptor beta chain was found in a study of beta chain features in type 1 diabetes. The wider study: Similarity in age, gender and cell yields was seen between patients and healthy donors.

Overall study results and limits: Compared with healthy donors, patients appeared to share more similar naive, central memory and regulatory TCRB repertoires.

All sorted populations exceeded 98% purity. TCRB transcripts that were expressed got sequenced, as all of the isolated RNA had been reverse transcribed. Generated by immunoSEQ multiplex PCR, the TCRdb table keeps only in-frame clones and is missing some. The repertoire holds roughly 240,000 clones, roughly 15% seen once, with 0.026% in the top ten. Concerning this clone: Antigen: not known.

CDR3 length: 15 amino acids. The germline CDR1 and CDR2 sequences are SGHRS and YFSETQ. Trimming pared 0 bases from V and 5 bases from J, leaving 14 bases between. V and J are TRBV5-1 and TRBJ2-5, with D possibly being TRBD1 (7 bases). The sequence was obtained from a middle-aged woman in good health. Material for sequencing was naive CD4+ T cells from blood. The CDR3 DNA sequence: TGCGCCAGCAGCTTGGCGGCAGGGGGGTTGGAGACCCAGTACTTC. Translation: CASSLAAGGLETQYF.